These T cell receptor beta chains were read from a single sample in a study of blood T cell repertoires in COVID-19. Profiling relied on immunoSEQ multiplex PCR, and the TCRdb table lists in-frame clones only, not all of them. The sample lists tens of thousands of clones; 75% to 90% were seen once. Source material: peripheral blood. The receptors were sampled from a man in his 60s with active COVID-19. The CDR3 runs from the conserved cysteine through the conserved F or W. Each record gives: clone size, J gene, V gene, D gene, CDR3 protein, CDR3 DNA. The D gene is left open where the match is weak. The size entry is marked missing in some rows and otherwise reads once, few, many or a size class.

>NA|TRBJ2-5|TRBV6-6|NA
CASSPRGSQETQYF
TGTGCCAGCAGCCCCAGGGGCTCCCAAGAGACCCAGTACTTC
>NA|TRBJ1-5|TRBV2|NA
CASSEQGPPAGQPQHF
TGTGCCAGCAGTGAGCAGGGTCCTCCTGCCGGTCAGCCCCAGCATTTT
>once|TRBJ2-2|TRBV24-1|NA
CATSDFGAPNTGELFF
TGTGCCACCAGTGATTTCGGAGCGCCAAACACCGGGGAGCTGTTTTTT
>once|TRBJ1-3|TRBV19|NA
CASSWAGVNTIYF
TGTGCCAGTAGTTGGGCAGGGGTAAACACCATATATTTT
>NA|TRBJ2-1|TRBV9|TRBD2
CASSVTPGRGDNEQFF
TGTGCCAGCAGCGTAACCCCAGGGCGGGGGGACAATGAGCAGTTCTTC
>NA|TRBJ2-7|TRBV27|TRBD1
CASSLGYGTGGILVEQYF
TGTGCCAGCAGTTTAGGTTACGGGACAGGGGGAATTCTGGTCGAGCAGTACTTC
>NA|TRBJ2-5|TRBV5-6|NA
CASSLNLQETQYF
TGTGCCAGCAGCTTGAATTTACAAGAGACCCAGTACTTC
>NA|TRBJ1-3|TRBV7-2|NA
CASSLGGLGNTIYF
TGTGCCAGCAGCTTAGGAGGGCTTGGAAACACCATATATTTT
>once|TRBJ2-3|TRBV5-6|NA
CASSFEGTRADTQYF
TGTGCCAGCAGCTTCGAGGGAACGCGAGCAGATACGCAGTATTTT
>NA|TRBJ2-7|TRBV19|TRBD1
CASSIRDRAPSYEQYF
TGTGCCAGTAGTATACGGGACAGGGCCCCCTCCTACGAGCAGTACTTC
>NA|TRBJ1-5|TRBV28|TRBD1
CASSSGQPKKPQHF
TGTGCCAGCAGCTCGGGACAGCCCAAGAAGCCCCAGCATTTT
>NA|TRBJ2-5|TRBV5-1|TRBD2
CASSLTSGQETQYF
TGCGCCAGCAGCTTGACTAGCGGTCAAGAGACCCAGTACTTC
>NA|TRBJ2-5|TRBV27|TRBD2
CASSNKRLAGGETQYF
TGTGCCAGCAGTAACAAACGACTAGCGGGAGGGGAGACCCAGTACTTC
>NA|TRBJ2-5|TRBV28|TRBD2
CASSSLVRMRLADNRKTQYF
TGTGCCAGCAGTTCCCTCGTTCGGATGAGACTAGCGGACAATAGGAAGACCCAGTACTTC
>NA|TRBJ1-6|TRBV18|NA
CASSPPAGRINSPLHF
TGTGCCAGCTCACCACCGGCGGGACGGATAAATTCACCCCTCCACTTT
>few|TRBJ2-1|TRBV10-2|TRBD1
CATLQGADNEQFF
TGCGCCACCCTACAGGGGGCCGACAATGAGCAGTTCTTC
>few|TRBJ1-5|TRBV5-1|NA
CASSLPNGFSNQPQHF
TGCGCCAGCAGCCTACCGAACGGGTTTAGCAATCAGCCCCAGCATTTT
>once|TRBJ1-6|TRBV5-1|NA
CASSLDPSSYNSPLHF
TGCGCCAGCAGCTTGGACCCGAGCTCCTATAATTCACCCCTCCACTTT
>NA|TRBJ2-7|TRBV7-2|NA
CASSLGVANYEQYF
TGTGCCAGCAGCTTAGGGGTAGCCAACTACGAGCAGTACTTC
>NA|TRBJ2-1|TRBV12-3/TRBV12-4|NA
CASRPAGSNEQFF
TGTGCCAGCAGGCCGGCCGGGTCCAATGAGCAGTTCTTC